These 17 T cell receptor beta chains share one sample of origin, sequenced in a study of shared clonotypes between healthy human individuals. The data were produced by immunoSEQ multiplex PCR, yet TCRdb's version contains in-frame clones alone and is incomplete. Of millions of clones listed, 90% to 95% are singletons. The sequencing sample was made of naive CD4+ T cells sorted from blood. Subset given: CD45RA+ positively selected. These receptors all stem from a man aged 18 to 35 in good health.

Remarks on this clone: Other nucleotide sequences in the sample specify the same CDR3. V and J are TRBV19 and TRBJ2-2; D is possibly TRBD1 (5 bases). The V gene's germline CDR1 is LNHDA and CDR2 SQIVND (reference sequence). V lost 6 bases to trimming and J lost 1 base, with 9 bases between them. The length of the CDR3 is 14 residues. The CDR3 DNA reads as TGTGCCAGTAGCACTACAGGGAACACCGGGGAGCTGTTTTTT. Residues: CASSTTGNTGELFF. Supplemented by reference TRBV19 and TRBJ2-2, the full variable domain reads DGGITQSPKYLFRKEGQNVTLSCEQNLNHDAMYWYRQDPGQGLRLIYYSQIVNDFQKGDIAEGYSVSREKKESFPLTVTSAQKNPTAFYLCASSTTGNTGELFFGEGSRLTVL.

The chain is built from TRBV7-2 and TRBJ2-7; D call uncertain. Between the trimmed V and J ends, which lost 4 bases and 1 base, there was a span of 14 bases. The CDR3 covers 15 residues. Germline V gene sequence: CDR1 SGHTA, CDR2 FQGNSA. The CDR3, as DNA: TGTGCCAGCAGCTCCACCCTGGACCGATCCTACGAGCAGTACTTC. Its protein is CASSSTLDRSYEQYF.

This CDR3 reads CSVEDAGPAPEAFF. The CDR3 DNA sequence: TGCAGCGTTGAAGATGCTGGGCCAGCCCCTGAAGCTTTCTTT. The genes are TRBV29-1 and TRBJ1-1, with D hard to call. Trimming left V 0 bases short and J 6 bases short, with 14 bases between. The CDR3 contains 14 residues. Per the germline V gene, CDR1 is SQVTM and CDR2 is ANQGSEA.

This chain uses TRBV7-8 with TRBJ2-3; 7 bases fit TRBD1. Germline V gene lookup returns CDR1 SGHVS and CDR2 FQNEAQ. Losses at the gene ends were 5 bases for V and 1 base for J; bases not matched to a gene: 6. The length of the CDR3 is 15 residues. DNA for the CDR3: TGTGCCAGCAGCGAGACAGGGTCGGGCACAGATACGCAGTATTTT. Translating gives CASSETGSGTDTQYF.

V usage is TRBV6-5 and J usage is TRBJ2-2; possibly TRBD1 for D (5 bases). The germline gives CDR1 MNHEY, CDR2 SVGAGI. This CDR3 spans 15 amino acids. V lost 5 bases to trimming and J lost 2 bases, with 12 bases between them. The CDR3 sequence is CASSKQDGNTGELFF. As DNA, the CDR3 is TGTGCCAGCAGTAAACAGGACGGAAACACCGGGGAGCTGTTTTTT.

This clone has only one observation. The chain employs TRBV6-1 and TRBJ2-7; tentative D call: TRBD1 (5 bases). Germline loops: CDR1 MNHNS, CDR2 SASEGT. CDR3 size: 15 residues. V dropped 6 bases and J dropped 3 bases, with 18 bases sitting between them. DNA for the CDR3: TGTGCCAGCAGAGTGACGAGACAGTTTTTCTACGAGCAGTACTTC. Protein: CASRVTRQFFYEQYF.

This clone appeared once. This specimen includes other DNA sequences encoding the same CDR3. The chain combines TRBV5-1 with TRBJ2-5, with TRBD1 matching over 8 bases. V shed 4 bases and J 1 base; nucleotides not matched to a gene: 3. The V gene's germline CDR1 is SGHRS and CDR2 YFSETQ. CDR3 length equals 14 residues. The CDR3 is CASSPGQGQETQYF. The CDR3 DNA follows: TGCGCCAGCAGCCCAGGACAGGGCCAAGAGACCCAGTACTTC.

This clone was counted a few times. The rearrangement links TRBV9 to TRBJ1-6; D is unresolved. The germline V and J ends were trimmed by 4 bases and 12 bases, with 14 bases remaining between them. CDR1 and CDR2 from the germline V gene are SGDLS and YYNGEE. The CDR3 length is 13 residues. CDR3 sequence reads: CASSPDPLEPLHF. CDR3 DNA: TGTGCCAGCAGCCCCGACCCCCTAGAACCCCTCCACTTT.

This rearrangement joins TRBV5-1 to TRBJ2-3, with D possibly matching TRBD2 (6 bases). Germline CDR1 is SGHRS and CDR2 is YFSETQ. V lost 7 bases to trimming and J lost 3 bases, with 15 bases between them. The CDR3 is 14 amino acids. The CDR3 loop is CASATPGGTDTQYF. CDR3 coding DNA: TGCGCCAGCGCCACGCCCGGGGGAACAGATACGCAGTATTTT.

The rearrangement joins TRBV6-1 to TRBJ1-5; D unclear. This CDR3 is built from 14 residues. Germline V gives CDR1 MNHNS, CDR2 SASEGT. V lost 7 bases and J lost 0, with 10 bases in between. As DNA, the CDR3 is TGTGCCAGCAATTCGGGGATTAGCAATCAGCCCCAGCATTTT. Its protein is CASNSGISNQPQHF.

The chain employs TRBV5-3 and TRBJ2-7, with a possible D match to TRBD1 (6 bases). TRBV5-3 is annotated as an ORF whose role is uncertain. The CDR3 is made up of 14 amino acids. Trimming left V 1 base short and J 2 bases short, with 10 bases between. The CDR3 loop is CARSLRTATYEQYF. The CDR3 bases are TGTGCCAGAAGCTTGCGGACAGCGACCTACGAGCAGTACTTC.

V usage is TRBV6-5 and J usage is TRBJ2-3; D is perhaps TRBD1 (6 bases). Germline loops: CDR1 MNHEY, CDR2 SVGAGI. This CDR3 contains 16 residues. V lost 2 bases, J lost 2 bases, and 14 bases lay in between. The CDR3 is CASSYPDGTHTDTQYF. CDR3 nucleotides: TGTGCCAGCAGTTACCCAGACGGGACACACACAGATACGCAGTATTTT.

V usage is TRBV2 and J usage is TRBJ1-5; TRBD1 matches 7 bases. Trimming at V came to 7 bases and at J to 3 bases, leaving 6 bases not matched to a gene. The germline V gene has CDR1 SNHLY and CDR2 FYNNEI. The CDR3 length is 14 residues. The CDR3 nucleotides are TGTGCCAGCAAAAACAGGGGTCCCAATCAGCCCCAGCATTTT. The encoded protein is CASKNRGPNQPQHF.

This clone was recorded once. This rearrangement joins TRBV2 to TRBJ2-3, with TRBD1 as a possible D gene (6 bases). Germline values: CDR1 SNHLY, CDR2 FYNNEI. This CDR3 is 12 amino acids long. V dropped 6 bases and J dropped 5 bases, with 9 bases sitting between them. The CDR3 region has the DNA TGTGCCAGCAGGATACAGGGAGATACGCAGTATTTT. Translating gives CASRIQGDTQYF.

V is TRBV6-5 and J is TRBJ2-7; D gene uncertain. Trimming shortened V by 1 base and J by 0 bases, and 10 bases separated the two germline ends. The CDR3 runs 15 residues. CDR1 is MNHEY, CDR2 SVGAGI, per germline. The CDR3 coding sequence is TGTGCCAGCAGTTACTACGTCCCAGGCTCCTACGAGCAGTACTTC. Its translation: CASSYYVPGSYEQYF.

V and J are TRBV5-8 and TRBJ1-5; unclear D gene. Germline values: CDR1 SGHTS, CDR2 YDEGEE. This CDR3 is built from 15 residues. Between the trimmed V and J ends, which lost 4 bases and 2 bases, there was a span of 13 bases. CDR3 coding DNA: TGTGCCAGCAGCCTAGGCGGGATGGGCAATCAGCCCCAGCATTTT. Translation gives CASSLGGMGNQPQHF.

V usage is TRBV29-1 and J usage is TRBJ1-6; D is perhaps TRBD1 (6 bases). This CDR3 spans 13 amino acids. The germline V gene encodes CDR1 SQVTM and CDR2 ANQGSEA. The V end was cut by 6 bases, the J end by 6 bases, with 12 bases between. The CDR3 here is CSVLQGTNSPLHF. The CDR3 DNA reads TGCAGCGTGCTACAGGGAACTAATTCACCCCTCCACTTT.